The 6 T cell receptor beta chains listed next were all sequenced from one sample in a study of T cell responses to AZD1222 COVID-19 vaccine. Measured with immunoSEQ multiplex PCR; TCRdb has only the in-frame clones, and not every one. This sample has 84,000 or so clones, with 75% to 90% found just once. The sample consisted of peripheral blood, taken on day 0 of AZD1222 vaccination. Receptors were obtained from an adult in good health.

The rearrangement links TRBV11-2 to TRBJ2-1; D gene uncertain. Germline V CDR1 and CDR2: SGHAT, FQNNGV. V dropped 3 bases and J dropped 10 bases, with 10 bases sitting between them. The CDR3 length is 12 residues. CDR3 protein: CASSFHREEQFF. In DNA, the CDR3 is TGTGCCAGCAGCTTCCACAGAGAAGAGCAGTTCTTC.

This chain links TRBV10-3 with TRBJ1-5; TRBD1 matches 8 bases. V gave up 5 bases and J gave up 0 bases; unmatched junction bases: 3. This CDR3 comprises 15 residues. Per germline, CDR1 ENHRY and CDR2 SYGVKD. The CDR3 protein is CAISPGQGSNQPQHF. Here the CDR3 DNA reads TGTGCCATCAGTCCAGGACAGGGTAGCAATCAGCCCCAGCATTTT.

V is TRBV7-9 and J is TRBJ2-5; a possible D gene is TRBD1 (5 bases). Per germline, CDR1 SEHNR and CDR2 FQNEAQ (reference sequence). The V gene lost 3 bases and the J gene lost 4 bases, with 12 bases spanning the gap. The CDR3 has 14 amino acids. CDR3 DNA sequence: TGTGCCAGCAGCTTGGAAACAGGTGGAGAGACCCAGTACTTC. Protein sequence: CASSLETGGETQYF.

The chain uses TRBV9 and TRBJ2-7; TRBD1 matches 9 bases. The V gene end was trimmed by 1 base and the J gene end by 3 bases; junction bases not matched to a gene: 5. CDR3 length: 15 residues. Germline V CDR1 and CDR2: SGDLS, YYNGEE. The CDR3 sequence: CASSVMEGQGYEQYF. CDR3 bases: TGTGCCAGCAGCGTAATGGAGGGACAGGGCTACGAGCAGTACTTC.

This chain links TRBV28 with TRBJ2-3; possibly TRBD1 for D (6 bases). Germline V gene data show CDR1 as MDHEN and CDR2 as SYDVKM. The CDR3 has 16 amino acids. Trimming removed 1 base from V and 2 bases from J, with 13 bases in between. CDR3 sequence: CASSLSGTRDTDTQYF. The CDR3 DNA is TGTGCCAGCAGTTTATCCGGGACACGCGACACAGATACGCAGTATTTT. Together with reference TRBV28 and TRBJ2-3, the CDR3 gives the full variable domain: DVKVTQSSRYLVKRTGEKVFLECVQDMDHENMFWYRQDPGLGLRLIYFSYDVKMKEKGDIPEGYSVSREKKERFSLILESASTNQTSMYLCASSLSGTRDTDTQYFGPGTRLTVL.

This chain uses TRBV9 with TRBJ1-4; 7 bases are shared with TRBD1. V was clipped by 1 base and J by 5 bases; unmatched bases: 5. Germline V gene lookup returns CDR1 SGDLS and CDR2 YYNGEE. The CDR3 spans 15 residues. The CDR3 DNA sequence: TGTGCCAGCAGCGTATGGGGACAGATGAATGAAAAACTGTTTTTT. Amino acid sequence: CASSVWGQMNEKLFF.